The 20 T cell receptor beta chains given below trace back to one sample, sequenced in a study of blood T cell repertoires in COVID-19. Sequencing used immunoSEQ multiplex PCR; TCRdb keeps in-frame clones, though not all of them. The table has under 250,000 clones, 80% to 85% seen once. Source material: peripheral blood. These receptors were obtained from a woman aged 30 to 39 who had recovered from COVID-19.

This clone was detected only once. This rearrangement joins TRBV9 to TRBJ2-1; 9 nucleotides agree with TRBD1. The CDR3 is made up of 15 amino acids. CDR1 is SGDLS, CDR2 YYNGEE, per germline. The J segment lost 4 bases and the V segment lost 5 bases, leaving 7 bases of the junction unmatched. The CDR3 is CASSPGTGSYNEQFF. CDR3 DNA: TGTGCCAGCAGTCCGGGGACAGGGTCATACAATGAGCAGTTCTTC.

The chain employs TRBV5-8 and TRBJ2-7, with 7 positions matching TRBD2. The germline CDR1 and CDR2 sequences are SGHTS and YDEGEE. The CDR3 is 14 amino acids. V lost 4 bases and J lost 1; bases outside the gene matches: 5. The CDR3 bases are TGTGCCAGCAGCGTGACTAGCTTGTCCTACGAGCAGTACTTC. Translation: CASSVTSLSYEQYF.

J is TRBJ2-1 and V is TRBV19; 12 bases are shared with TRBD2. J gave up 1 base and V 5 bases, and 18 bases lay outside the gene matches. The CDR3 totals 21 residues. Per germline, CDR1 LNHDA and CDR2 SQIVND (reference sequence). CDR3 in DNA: TGTGCCAGTAGTCCCATGCCCTCGGTACTAGCGGGAGGTAGATCCTACAATGAGCAGTTCTTC. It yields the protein CASSPMPSVLAGGRSYNEQFF.

The CDR3 protein is CASSETGQGPNEQFF. DNA for the CDR3: TGCGCCAGCAGTGAGACAGGACAGGGGCCCAATGAGCAGTTCTTC. V usage is TRBV10-2 and J usage is TRBJ2-1; 9 bases match TRBD1. The trim removed 2 bases at V and 6 bases at J, leaving 5 bases unmatched. Germline assignment: CDR1 WSHSY and CDR2 SAAADI. CDR3 length: 15 amino acids.

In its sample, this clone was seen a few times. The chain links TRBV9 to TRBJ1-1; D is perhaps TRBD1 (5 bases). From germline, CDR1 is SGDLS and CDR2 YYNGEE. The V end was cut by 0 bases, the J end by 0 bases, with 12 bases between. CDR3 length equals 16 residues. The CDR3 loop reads CASSVDQGTMNTEAFF. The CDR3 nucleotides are TGTGCCAGCAGCGTAGATCAGGGAACCATGAACACTGAAGCTTTCTTT.

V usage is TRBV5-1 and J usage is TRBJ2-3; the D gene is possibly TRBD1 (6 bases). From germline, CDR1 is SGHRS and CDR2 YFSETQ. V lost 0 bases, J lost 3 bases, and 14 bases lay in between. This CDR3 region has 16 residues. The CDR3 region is CASSLAVTRGTDTQYF. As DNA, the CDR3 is TGCGCCAGCAGCTTGGCCGTAACTAGGGGGACAGATACGCAGTATTTT. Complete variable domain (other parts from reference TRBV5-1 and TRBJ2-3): KAGVTQTPRYLIKTRGQQVTLSCSPISGHRSVSWYQQTPGQGLQFLFEYFSETQRNKGNFPGRFSGRQFSNSRSEMNVSTLELGDSALYLCASSLAVTRGTDTQYFGPGTRLTVL.

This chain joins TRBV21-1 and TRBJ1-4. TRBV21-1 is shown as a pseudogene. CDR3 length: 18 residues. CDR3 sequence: CASSKNSSREGGNEKLFF. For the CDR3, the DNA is TGTGCCAGCAGCAAAAACTCGTCTAGGGAGGGAGGGAATGAAAAACTGTTTTTT.

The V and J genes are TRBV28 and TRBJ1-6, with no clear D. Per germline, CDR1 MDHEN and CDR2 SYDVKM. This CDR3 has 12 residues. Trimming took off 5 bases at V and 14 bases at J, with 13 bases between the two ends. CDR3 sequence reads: CASSPRLSALHF. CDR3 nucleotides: TGTGCCAGCAGTCCCCGCCTCTCGGCCCTCCACTTT.

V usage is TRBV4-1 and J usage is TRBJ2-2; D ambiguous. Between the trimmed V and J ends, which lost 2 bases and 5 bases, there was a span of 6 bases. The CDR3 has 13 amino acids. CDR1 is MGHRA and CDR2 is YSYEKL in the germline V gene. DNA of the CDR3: TGCGCCAGCAGCCAAACGCGGACCGGGGAGCTGTTTTTT. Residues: CASSQTRTGELFF.

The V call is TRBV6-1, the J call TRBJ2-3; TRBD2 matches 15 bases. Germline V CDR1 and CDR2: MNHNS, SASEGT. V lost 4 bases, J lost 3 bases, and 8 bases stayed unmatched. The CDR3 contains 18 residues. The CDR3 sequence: CASSAGLAGGMMTDTQYF. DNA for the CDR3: TGTGCCAGCAGTGCCGGACTAGCGGGAGGGATGATGACAGATACGCAGTATTTT.

The CDR3 nucleotides are TGTGCCAGCAGTTCTCCACACAACAGGGGGTACTTC. Translating it yields CASSSPHNRGYF. The V call is TRBV28, the J call TRBJ2-7; 7 nucleotides align to TRBD1. Germline CDR1 reads MDHEN; CDR2 reads SYDVKM. This CDR3 spans 12 amino acids. Trimming at V came to 4 bases and at J to 12 bases, leaving 9 bases not matched to a gene.

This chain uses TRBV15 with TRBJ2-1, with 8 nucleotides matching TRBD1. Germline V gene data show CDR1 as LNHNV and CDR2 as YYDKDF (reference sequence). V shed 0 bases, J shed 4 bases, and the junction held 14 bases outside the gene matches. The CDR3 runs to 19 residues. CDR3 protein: CATSRDRDQGALLYNEQFF. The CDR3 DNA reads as TGTGCCACCAGCAGAGATCGGGACCAGGGGGCCTTGCTATACAATGAGCAGTTCTTC. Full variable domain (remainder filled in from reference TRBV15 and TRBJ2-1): DAMVIQNPRYQVTQFGKPVTLSCSQTLNHNVMYWYQQKSSQAPKLLFHYYDKDFNNEADTPDNFQSRRPNTSFCFLDIRSPGLGDTAMYLCATSRDRDQGALLYNEQFFGPGTRLTVL.

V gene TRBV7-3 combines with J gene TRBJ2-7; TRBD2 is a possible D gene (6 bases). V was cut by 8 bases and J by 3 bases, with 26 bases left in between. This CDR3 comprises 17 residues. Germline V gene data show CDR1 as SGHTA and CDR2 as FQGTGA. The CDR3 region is CASASWLSRESIYEQYF. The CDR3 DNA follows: TGTGCCAGCGCATCTTGGCTTTCGCGGGAATCAATCTACGAGCAGTACTTC.

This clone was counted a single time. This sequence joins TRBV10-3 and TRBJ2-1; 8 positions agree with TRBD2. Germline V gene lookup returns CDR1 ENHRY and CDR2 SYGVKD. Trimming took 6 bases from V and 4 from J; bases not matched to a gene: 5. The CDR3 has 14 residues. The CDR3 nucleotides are TGTGCCATCAGGTCCAGCGGGAGATACAATGAGCAGTTCTTC. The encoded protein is CAIRSSGRYNEQFF.

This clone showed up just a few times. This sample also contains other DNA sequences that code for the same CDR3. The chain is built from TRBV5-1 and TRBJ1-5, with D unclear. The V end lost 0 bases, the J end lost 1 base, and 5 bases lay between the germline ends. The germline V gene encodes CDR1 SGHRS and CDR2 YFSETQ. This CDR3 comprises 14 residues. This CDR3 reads CASSLGGSNQPQHF. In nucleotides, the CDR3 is TGCGCCAGCAGCTTGGGAGGGAGCAATCAGCCCCAGCATTTT.

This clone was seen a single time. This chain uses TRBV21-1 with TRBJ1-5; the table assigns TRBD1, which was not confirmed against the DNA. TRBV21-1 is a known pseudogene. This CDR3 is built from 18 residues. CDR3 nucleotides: TGTGCCAGCAGCAAAGATCGGGCAGGGCAGAGAGGCAATCAGCCCCAGCATTTT. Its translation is CASSKDRAGQRGNQPQHF.

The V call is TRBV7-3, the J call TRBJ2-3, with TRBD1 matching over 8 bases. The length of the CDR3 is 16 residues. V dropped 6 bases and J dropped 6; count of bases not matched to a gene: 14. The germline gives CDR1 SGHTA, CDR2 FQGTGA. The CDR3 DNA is TGTGCCAGCAGGGATCCGGGACAGGCCTCAAGGGATACGCAGTATTTT. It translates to CASRDPGQASRDTQYF. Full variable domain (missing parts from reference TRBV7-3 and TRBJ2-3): GAGVSQTPSNKVTEKGKYVELRCDPISGHTALYWYRQSLGQGPEFLIYFQGTGAADDSGLPNDRFFAVRPEGSVSTLKIQRTERGDSAVYLCASRDPGQASRDTQYFGPGTRLTVL.

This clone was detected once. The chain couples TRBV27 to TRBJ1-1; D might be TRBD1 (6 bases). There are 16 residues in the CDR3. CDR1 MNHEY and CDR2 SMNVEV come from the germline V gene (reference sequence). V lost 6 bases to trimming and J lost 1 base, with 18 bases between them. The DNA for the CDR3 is TGTGCCAGCAGAGTCAGGGGATTGGTGAAGAACACTGAAGCTTTCTTT. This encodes CASRVRGLVKNTEAFF.

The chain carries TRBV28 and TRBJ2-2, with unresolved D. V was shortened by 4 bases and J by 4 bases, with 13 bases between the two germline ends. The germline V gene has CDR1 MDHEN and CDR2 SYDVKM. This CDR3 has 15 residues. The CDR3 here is CASSSVARFTGELFF. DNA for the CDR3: TGTGCCAGCAGTTCGGTCGCGCGGTTCACCGGGGAGCTGTTTTTT.

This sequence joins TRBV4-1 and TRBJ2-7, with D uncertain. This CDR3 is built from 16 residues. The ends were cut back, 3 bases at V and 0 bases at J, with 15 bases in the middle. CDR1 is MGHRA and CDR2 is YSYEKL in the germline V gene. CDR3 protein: CASSQLFAASSYEQYF. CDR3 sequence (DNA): TGCGCCAGCAGCCAGCTCTTCGCGGCCAGCTCCTACGAGCAGTACTTC.